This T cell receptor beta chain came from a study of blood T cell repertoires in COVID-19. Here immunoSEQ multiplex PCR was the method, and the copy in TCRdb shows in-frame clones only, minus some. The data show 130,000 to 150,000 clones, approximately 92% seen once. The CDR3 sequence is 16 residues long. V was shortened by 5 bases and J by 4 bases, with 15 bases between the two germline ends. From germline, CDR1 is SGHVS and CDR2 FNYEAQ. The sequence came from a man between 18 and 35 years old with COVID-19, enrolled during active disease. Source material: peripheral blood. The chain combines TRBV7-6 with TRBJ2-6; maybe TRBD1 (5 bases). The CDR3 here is CASSPSGFAGANVLTF. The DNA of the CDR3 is TGTGCCAGCAGCCCCTCAGGGTTTGCCGGGGCCAACGTCCTGACTTTC.